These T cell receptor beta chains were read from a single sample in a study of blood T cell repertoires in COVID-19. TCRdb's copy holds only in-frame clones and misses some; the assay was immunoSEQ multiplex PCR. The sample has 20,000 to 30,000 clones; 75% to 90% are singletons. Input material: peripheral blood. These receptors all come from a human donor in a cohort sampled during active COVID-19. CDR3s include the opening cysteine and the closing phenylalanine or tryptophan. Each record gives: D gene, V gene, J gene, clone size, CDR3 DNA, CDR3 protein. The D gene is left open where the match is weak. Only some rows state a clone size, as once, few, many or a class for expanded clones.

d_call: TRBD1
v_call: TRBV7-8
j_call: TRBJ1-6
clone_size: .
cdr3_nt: TGTGCCAGCAGCTTAGGGACAGGGAGTAATTCACCCCTCCACTTT
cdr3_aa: CASSLGTGSNSPLHF

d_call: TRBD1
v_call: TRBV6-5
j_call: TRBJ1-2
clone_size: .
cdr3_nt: TGTGCCAGCAGCTCAGGGGGTGGAGCTGGCTATGGCTACACCTTC
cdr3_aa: CASSSGGGAGYGYTF

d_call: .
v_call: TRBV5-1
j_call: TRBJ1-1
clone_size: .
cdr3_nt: TGCGCCAGCAGCTTGGCCCGAGACACTGAAGCTTTCTTT
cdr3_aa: CASSLARDTEAFF

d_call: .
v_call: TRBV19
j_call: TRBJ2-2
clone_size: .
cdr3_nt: TGTGCCAGTACAGGGATTGCGAACACCGGGGAGCTGTTTTTT
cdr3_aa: CASTGIANTGELFF

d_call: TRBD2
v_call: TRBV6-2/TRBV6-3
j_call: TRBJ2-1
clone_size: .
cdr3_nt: TGTGCCAGCAGTCTAGCGGGAGTTATTTTCGATGAGCAGTTCTTC
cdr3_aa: CASSLAGVIFDEQFF

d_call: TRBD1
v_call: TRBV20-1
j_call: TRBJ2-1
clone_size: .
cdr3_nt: TGCAGTGCTAGTGAAGGACAGGTGGTCGATGAGCAGTTCTTC
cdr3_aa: CSASEGQVVDEQFF

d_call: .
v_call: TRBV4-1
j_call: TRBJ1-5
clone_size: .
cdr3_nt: TGCGCCAGCAGCCAGGCAGGACACCAGTATAGCAATCAGCCCCAGCATTTT
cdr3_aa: CASSQAGHQYSNQPQHF

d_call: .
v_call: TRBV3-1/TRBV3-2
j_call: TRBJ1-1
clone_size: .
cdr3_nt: TGTGCCAGCAGCCGCACAGGGTTTGACACTGAAGCTTTCTTT
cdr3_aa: CASSRTGFDTEAFF

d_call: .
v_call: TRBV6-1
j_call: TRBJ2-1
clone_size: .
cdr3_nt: TGTGCCAGCAGTGAAGGCCTAGCCATCAATGAGCAGTTCTTC
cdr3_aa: CASSEGLAINEQFF

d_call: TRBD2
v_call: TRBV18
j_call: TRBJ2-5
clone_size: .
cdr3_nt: TGTGCCAGCTCATCGTCGTCTAGCGGGATGTCGGAGACCCAGTACTTC
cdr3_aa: CASSSSSSGMSETQYF

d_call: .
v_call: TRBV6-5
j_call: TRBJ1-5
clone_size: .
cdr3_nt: TGTGCCAGCCGTTTTTTGGAGTCCGGTCAGCCCCAGCATTTT
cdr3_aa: CASRFLESGQPQHF

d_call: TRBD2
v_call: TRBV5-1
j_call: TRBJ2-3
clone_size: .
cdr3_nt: TGCGCCAGCAGCTTGTACGGGGGGGCGAGAGATACGCAGTATTTT
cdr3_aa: CASSLYGGARDTQYF

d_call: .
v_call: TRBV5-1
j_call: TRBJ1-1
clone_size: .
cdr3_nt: TGCGCCAGCAGCTTGGCGCTGGACAGCTTCAACACTGAAGCTTTCTTT
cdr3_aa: CASSLALDSFNTEAFF

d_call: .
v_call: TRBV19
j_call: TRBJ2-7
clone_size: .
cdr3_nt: TGTGCCAGTAGCTCACAGATCTCCTACGAGCAGTACTTC
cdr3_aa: CASSSQISYEQYF

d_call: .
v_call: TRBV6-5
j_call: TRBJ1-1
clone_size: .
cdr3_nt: TGTGCCAGCAGACAACAAATTAACACTGAAGCTTTCTTT
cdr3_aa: CASRQQINTEAFF

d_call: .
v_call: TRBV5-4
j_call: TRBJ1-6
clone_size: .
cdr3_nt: TGTGCCAGCAGCTTGCATCGGAGAGAAGATTCACCCCTCCACTTT
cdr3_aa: CASSLHRREDSPLHF

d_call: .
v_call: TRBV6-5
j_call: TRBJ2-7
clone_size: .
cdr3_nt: TGTGCCAGCAGTAGGCCGACAGCCTACGAGCAGTACTTC
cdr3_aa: CASSRPTAYEQYF

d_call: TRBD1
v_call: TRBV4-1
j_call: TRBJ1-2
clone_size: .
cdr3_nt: TGCGCCAGCAGCCAACCAGGGACAGTCCTTAACTATGGCTACACCTTC
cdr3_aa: CASSQPGTVLNYGYTF

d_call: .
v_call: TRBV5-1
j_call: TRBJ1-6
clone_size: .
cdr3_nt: TGCGCCAGCAGCTTAAGCGGGATTCAATATAATTCACCCCTCCACTTT
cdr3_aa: CASSLSGIQYNSPLHF

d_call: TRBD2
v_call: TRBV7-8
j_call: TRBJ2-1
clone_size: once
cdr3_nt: TGTGCCAGCAGCCAGACTAGCGGGATACTCAATGAGCAGTTCTTC
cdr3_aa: CASSQTSGILNEQFF

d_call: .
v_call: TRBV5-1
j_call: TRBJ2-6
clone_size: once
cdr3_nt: TGCGCCAGCAGCCCGGGGAACTCTGGGGCCAACGTCCTGACTTTC
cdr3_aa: CASSPGNSGANVLTF

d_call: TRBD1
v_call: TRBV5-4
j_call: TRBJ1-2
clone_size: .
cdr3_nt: TGTGCCAGCACCAGGACAGGGAGCTATGGCTACACCTTC
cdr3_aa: CASTRTGSYGYTF

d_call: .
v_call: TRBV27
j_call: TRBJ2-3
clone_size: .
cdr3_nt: TGTGCCAGCAGTTTATTCCAGGCAGATACGCAGTATTTT
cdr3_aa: CASSLFQADTQYF

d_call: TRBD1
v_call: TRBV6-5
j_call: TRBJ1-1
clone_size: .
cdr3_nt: TGTGCCAGCAGAAAGACCAGGGGGGCATGGACTGAAGCTTTCTTT
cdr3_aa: CASRKTRGAWTEAFF

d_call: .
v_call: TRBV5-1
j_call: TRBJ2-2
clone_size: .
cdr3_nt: TGCGCCAGCAGCTTGGCCCCGACAGGGAACACCGGGGAGCTGTTTTTT
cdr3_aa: CASSLAPTGNTGELFF